These 15 T cell receptor beta chains originate from one sample sequenced in a study of human T cells and chemical hapten exposure. Time point given: patch test 2, 6 weeks after DPC sensitization. Treatment indicated: therapeutic diphenylcyclopropenone sensitization with weekly scalp DPC. TCRdb itself ran the RACE reads through MiXCR, one entry per CDR3 protein. The sample has around 80,000 distinct CDR3 sequences; 6.5% to 8% are singletons. Sequenced material: whole blood, taken in connection with sensitization to the hapten diphenylcyclopropenone (DPC). The receptors here all came from a woman in her thirties with alopecia areata. Some clones in this sample may be carry-over from other donors' samples.

The table lists this clonotype with a few counts. The CDR3 here is CASSLVAGGEQFF. The DNA of the CDR3 is TGTGCCAGCAGCTTAGTGGCTGGGGGTGAGCAGTTCTTC. The V gene is TRBV7-2, the J gene TRBJ2-1; D could derive from TRBD1 or TRBD2 (5 bases each). Trimming took off 1 base at V and 9 bases at J, with 10 bases between the two ends. This CDR3 has 13 amino acids. Germline CDR1 reads SGHTA; CDR2 reads FQGNSA.

In its sample, this clonotype was seen many times. The chain links TRBV7-3 to TRBJ2-5; D possibly corresponds to TRBD2 (7 bases). With 5 bases removed from V and 4 bases from J, the gap between germline ends came to 23 bases. Looked up from germline, CDR1 is SGHTA and CDR2 is FQGTGA. This CDR3 comprises 17 residues. CDR3 loop: CASSPSRRGGARETQYF. CDR3 sequence (DNA): TGTGCCAGCAGCCCATCCCGGAGGGGGGGGGCCAGAGAGACCCAGTACTTC.

The rearrangement uses TRBV7-2 and TRBJ2-7; D is uncertain. Germline assignment: CDR1 SGHTA and CDR2 FQGNSA. Trimming left V 3 bases short and J 2 bases short, with 11 bases between. The CDR3 has 14 residues. This CDR3 is CASSFGSPAYEQYF. CDR3 DNA sequence: TGTGCCAGCAGCTTCGGCTCACCCGCCTACGAGCAGTACTTC. The full variable domain, rest sourced from reference TRBV7-2 and TRBJ2-7, is GAGVSQSPSNKVTEKGKDVELRCDPISGHTALYWYRQSLGQGLEFLIYFQGNSAPDKSGLPSDRFSAERTGGSVSTLTIQRTQQEDSAVYLCASSFGSPAYEQYFGPGTRLTVT.

This clonotype has ten or more counts. V is TRBV7-9 and J is TRBJ2-7; D possibly corresponds to TRBD2 (6 bases). Looked up from germline, CDR1 is SEHNR and CDR2 is FQNEAQ (reference sequence). Trimming left V 5 bases short and J 5 bases short, with 13 bases between. The CDR3 has 13 amino acids. The CDR3 reads CASSRLSSDEQYF. CDR3 nucleotides: TGTGCCAGCAGCCGCCTTTCTAGCGACGAGCAGTACTTC.

This clonotype was recorded at least ten times. This rearrangement joins TRBV12-3 or TRBV12-4 to TRBJ1-2; 9 nucleotides align to TRBD1. Germline trimming cut 6 bases from V and 5 bases from J; bases unmatched to any gene: 7. The CDR3 runs to 14 residues. Here the CDR3 reads CASRRDRDSYGYTF. In nucleotides, the CDR3 is TGTGCCAGCAGGAGGGACAGGGACTCATATGGCTACACCTTC.

This clonotype was seen at least ten times. This sequence joins TRBV29-1 and TRBJ2-6; D is undetermined. Germline V lookup: CDR1 SQVTM, CDR2 ANQGSEA. The V end was cut by 3 bases, the J end by 2 bases, with 8 bases between. The CDR3 loop spans 14 amino acids. This CDR3 is CSVDDSTGANVLTF. The CDR3 DNA reads as TGCAGCGTTGATGATAGCACTGGGGCCAACGTCCTGACTTTC.

V usage is TRBV2 and J usage is TRBJ1-6, with D unresolved. The ends were cut back, 6 bases at V and 6 bases at J, with 6 bases in the middle. Germline V gene sequence: CDR1 SNHLY, CDR2 FYNNEI. The CDR3 contains 12 residues. CDR3 residues: CASRITNSPLHF. CDR3 bases: TGTGCCAGCAGAATAACTAATTCACCCCTCCACTTT.

This clonotype was seen many times. The gene calls are TRBV7-9 and TRBJ1-1; D is ambiguous. Trimming took 0 bases from V and 2 from J, leaving 4 bases between them. The CDR3 covers 13 residues. Germline values: CDR1 SEHNR, CDR2 FQNEAQ (reference sequence). CDR3 bases: TGTGCCAGCAGCTTAGCAGGAAACACTGAAGCTTTCTTT. It encodes CASSLAGNTEAFF.

This clonotype was observed many times. V gene TRBV29-1 combines with J gene TRBJ1-2; D is perhaps TRBD1 (5 bases). The CDR3 contains 14 residues. Between the trimmed V and J ends, which lost 0 bases and 2 bases, there was a span of 10 bases. Germline V gives CDR1 SQVTM, CDR2 ANQGSEA. As DNA, the CDR3 is TGCAGCGTTGAAGACGGAGCAGGGAACTATGGCTACACCTTC. Protein sequence: CSVEDGAGNYGYTF.

The chain uses TRBV12-5 and TRBJ2-5, with TRBD2 identical over 7 bases. The V segment lost 0 bases and the J segment 4 bases; nucleotides outside the gene matches: 2. This CDR3 contains 14 residues. Germline V gene sequence: CDR1 LGHNT, CDR2 FRNRAP. As DNA, the CDR3 is TGTGCTAGTGGTTTGGTATCGGGAGGAGAGACCCAGTACTTC. Translated: CASGLVSGGETQYF.

Here the CDR3 DNA reads TGCAGTGCTTTTGAGACAGGGTCGAGCACTGAAGCTTTCTTT. Its translation: CSAFETGSSTEAFF. The genes are TRBV20-1 and TRBJ1-1; 7 positions match TRBD1. V lost 5 bases to trimming and J lost 4 bases; unmatched junction nucleotides: 10. Germline CDR1 and CDR2: DFQATT and SNEGSKA (reference sequence). The CDR3 has 14 amino acids.

This clonotype was found a few times. The chain uses TRBV19 and TRBJ1-5, with D unclear. Trimming took off 3 bases at V and 3 bases at J, with 12 bases between the two ends. Germline lookup yields CDR1 LNHDA and CDR2 SQIVND (reference sequence). The CDR3 totals 15 residues. CDR3 amino acids: CASSIPPGFNQPQHF. CDR3 coding DNA: TGTGCCAGTAGTATCCCCCCGGGGTTCAATCAGCCCCAGCATTTT.

Details on this clonotype: A much larger clone is a single base away; this may be a read error. The chain links TRBV9 to TRBJ2-7; the D call may be TRBD1 or TRBD2 (7 bases each). The CDR3 consists of 15 residues. V lost 4 bases and J 5 bases, leaving 19 bases between the germline ends. In germline, CDR1 is SGDLS, CDR2 YYNGEE. CDR3 nucleotide sequence: TGTGCCAGCAGCCAGGGGGGGACAGCCCCCCACGAGCAGTACTTC. This encodes CASSQGGTAPHEQYF.

The sample holds many counts of this clonotype. The V and J genes are TRBV5-1 and TRBJ1-1; 7 bases map to TRBD1. In germline, CDR1 is SGHRS, CDR2 YFSETQ. V trimming: 2 bases; J trimming: 3 bases; junction bases outside the gene matches: 7. The CDR3 has 15 amino acids. The CDR3 loop reads CASSFSGQGDTEAFF. The CDR3 DNA reads as TGCGCCAGCAGCTTCTCCGGGCAGGGGGACACTGAAGCTTTCTTT.

This clonotype was seen ten or more times. V and J are TRBV6-5 and TRBJ2-7, with a tentative D call TRBD1 (6 bases). V dropped 5 bases and J dropped 6 bases, with 11 bases sitting between them. This CDR3 is 12 amino acids long. Germline CDR1 is MNHEY and CDR2 is SVGAGI. The CDR3 DNA reads as TGTGCCAGCAGTCGGGACATCAGCGAGCAGTACTTC. Translating it yields CASSRDISEQYF.